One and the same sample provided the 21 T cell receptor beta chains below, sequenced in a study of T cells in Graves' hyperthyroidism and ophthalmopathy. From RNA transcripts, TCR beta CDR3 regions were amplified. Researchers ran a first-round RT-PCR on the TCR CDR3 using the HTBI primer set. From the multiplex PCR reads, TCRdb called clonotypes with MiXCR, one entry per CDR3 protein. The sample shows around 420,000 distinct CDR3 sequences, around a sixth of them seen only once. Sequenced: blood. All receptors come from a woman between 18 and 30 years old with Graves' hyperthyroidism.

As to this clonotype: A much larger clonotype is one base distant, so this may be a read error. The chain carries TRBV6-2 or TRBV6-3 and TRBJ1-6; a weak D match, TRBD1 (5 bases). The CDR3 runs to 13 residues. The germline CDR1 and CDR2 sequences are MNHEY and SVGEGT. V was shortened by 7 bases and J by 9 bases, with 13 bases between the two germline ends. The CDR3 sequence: CASTGGMSSPLHF. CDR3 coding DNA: TGTGCCAGCACGGGGGGAATGAGTTCACCCCTCCACTTT.

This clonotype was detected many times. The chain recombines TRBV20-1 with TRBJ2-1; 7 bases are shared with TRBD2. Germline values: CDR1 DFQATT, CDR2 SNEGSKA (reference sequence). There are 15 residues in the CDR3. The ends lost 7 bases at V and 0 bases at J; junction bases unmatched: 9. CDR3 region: CSVWPRGISYNEQFF. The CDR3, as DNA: TGCAGTGTTTGGCCGCGGGGGATCTCCTACAATGAGCAGTTCTTC.

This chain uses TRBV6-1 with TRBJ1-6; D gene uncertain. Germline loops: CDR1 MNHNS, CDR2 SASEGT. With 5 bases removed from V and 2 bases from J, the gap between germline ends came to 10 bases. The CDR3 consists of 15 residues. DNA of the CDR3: TGTGCCAGCAGTACCACGACCGCCTATAATTCACCCCTCCACTTT. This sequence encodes CASSTTTAYNSPLHF.

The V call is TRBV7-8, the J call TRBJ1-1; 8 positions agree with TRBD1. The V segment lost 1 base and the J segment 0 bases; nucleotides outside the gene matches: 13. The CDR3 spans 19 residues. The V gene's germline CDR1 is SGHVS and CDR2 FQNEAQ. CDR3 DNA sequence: TGTGCCAGCAGCTTAGATAAAGACAGGGGAAGTTCGATGAACACTGAAGCTTTCTTT. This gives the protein CASSLDKDRGSSMNTEAFF. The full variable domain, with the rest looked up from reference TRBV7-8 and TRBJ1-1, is GAGVSQSPRYKVAKRGQDVALRCDPISGHVSLFWYQQALGQGPEFLTYFQNEAQLDKSGLPSDRFFAERPEGSVSTLKIQRTQQEDSAVYLCASSLDKDRGSSMNTEAFFGQGTRLTVV.

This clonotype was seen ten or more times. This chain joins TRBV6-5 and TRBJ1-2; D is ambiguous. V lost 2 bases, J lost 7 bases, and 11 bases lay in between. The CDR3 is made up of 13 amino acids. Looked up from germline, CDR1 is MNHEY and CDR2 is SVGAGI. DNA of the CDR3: TGTGCCAGCAGTTACGGTGGTTTTAGTGGCTACACCTTC. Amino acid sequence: CASSYGGFSGYTF.

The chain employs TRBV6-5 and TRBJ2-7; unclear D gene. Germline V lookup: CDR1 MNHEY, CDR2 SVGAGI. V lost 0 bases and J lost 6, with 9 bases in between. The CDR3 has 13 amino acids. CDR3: CASSYSIRGEQYF. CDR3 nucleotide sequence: TGTGCCAGCAGTTACTCTATCCGAGGCGAGCAGTACTTC.

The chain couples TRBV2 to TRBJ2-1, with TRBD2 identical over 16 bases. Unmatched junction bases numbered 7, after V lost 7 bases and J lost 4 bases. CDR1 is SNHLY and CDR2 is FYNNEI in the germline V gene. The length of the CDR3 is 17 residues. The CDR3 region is CASKPGTSGRGYNEQFF. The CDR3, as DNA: TGTGCCAGCAAACCCGGGACTAGCGGGAGGGGATACAATGAGCAGTTCTTC.

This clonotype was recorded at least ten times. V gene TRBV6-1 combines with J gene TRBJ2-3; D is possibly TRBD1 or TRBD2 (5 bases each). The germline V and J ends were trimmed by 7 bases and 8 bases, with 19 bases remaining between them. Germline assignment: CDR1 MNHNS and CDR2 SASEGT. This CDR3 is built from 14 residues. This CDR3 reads CASTEGPTTGTQYF. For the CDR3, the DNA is TGTGCCAGCACTGAGGGACCCACCACCGGTACGCAGTATTTT.

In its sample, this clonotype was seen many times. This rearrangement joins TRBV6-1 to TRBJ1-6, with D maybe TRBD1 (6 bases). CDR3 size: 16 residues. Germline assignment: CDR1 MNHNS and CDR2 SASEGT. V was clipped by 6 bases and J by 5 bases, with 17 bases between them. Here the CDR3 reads CASSQQQGLHNSPLHF. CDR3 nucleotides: TGTGCCAGCAGCCAACAGCAGGGGCTGCATAATTCACCCCTCCACTTT.

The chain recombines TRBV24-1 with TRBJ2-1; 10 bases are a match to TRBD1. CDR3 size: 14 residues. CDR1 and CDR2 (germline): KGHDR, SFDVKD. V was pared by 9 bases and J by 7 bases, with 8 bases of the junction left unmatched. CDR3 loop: CATSRQGAGNEQFF. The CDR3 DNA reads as TGTGCCACCTCACGACAGGGGGCAGGGAATGAGCAGTTCTTC.

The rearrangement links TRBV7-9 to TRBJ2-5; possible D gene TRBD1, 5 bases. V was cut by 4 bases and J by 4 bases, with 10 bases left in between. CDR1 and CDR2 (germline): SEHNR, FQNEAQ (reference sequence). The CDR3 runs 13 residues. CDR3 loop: CASSSVRGETQYF. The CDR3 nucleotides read TGTGCCAGCAGCTCAGTTAGGGGAGAGACCCAGTACTTC.

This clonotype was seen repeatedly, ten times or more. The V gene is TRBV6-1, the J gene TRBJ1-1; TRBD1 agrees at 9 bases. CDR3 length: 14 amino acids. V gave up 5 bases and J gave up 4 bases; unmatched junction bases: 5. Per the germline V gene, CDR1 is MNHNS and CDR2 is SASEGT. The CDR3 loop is CASSWTGEGTEAFF. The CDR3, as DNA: TGTGCCAGCAGTTGGACAGGGGAGGGCACTGAAGCTTTCTTT.

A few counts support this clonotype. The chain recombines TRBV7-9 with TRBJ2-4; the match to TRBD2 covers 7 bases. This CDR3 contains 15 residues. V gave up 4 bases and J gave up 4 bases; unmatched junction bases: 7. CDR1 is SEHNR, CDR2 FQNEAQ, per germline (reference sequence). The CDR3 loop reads CASSSLGRGKNIQYF. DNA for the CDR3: TGTGCCAGCAGCTCTCTGGGGAGGGGAAAAAACATTCAGTACTTC. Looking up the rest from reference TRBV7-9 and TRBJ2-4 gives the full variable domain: DTGVSQNPRHKITKRGQNVTFRCDPISEHNRLYWYRQTLGQGPEFLTYFQNEAQLEKSRLLSDRFSAERPKGSFSTLEIQRTEQGDSAMYLCASSSLGRGKNIQYFGAGTRLSVL.

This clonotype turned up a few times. CDR3 coding DNA: TGCGCCAGCAGCCTTGGGCCCCCGGGCTACGCAACTAATGAAAAACTGTTTTTT. Protein product: CASSLGPPGYATNEKLFF. The chain links TRBV5-1 to TRBJ1-4; no clear D gene. Germline CDR1 reads SGHRS; CDR2 reads YFSETQ. V was clipped by 4 bases and J by 0 bases, with 19 bases between them. The CDR3 totals 18 residues.

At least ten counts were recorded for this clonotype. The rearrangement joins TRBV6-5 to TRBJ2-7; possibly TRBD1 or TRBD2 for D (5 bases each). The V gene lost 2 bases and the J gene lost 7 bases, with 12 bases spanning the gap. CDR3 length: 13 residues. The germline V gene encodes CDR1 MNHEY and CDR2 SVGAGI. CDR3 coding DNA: TGTGCCAGCAGTTACCTAGGGACGGAGGAGCAGTACTTC. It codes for CASSYLGTEEQYF.

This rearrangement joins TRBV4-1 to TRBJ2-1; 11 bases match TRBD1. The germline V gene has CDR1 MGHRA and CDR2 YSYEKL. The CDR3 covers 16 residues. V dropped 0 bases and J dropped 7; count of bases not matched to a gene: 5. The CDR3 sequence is CASSQERGQGVNEQFF. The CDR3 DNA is TGCGCCAGCAGCCAAGAGCGGGGACAGGGGGTGAATGAGCAGTTCTTC.

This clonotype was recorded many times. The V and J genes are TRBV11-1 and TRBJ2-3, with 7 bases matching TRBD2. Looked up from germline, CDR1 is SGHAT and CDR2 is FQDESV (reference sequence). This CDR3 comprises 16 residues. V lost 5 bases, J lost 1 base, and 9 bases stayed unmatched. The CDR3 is CASSPSGVFRTDTQYF. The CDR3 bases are TGTGCCAGCAGCCCAAGCGGGGTCTTTCGCACAGATACGCAGTATTTT. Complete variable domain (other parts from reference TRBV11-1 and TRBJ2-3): EAEVAQSPRYKITEKSQAVAFWCDPISGHATLYWYRQILGQGPELLVQFQDESVVDDSQLPKDRFSAERLKGVDSTLKIQPAELGDSAMYLCASSPSGVFRTDTQYFGPGTRLTVL.

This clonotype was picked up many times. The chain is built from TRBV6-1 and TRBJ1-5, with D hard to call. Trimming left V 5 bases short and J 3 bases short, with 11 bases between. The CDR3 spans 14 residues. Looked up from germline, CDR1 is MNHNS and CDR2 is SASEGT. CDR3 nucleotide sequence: TGTGCCAGCAGTTACCACAGAACCAATCAGCCCCAGCATTTT. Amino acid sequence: CASSYHRTNQPQHF.

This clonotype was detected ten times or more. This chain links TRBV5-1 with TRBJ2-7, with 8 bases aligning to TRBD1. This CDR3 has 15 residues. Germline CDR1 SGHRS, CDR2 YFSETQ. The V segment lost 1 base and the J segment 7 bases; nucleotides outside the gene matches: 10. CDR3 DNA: TGCGCCAGCAGCTTGCAAGGACAGGGACAAGGAGAGCAGTACTTC. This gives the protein CASSLQGQGQGEQYF.

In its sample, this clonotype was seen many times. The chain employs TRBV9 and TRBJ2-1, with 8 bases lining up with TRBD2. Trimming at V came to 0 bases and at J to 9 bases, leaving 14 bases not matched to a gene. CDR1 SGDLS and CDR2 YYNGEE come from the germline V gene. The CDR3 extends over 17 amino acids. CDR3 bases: TGTGCCAGCAGCGTAGATGCTAGCGTAAGGGCGGGGGGTGAGCAGTTCTTC. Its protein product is CASSVDASVRAGGEQFF.

CDR3 region: CASSSGDRVAYGYTF. As DNA, the CDR3 is TGTGCCAGCAGCTCGGGGGACAGGGTGGCCTATGGCTACACCTTC. The rearrangement joins TRBV7-9 to TRBJ1-2; 9 positions agree with TRBD1. V was pared by 4 bases and J by 4 bases, with 7 bases of the junction left unmatched. The CDR3 runs to 15 residues. CDR1 and CDR2 from the germline V gene are SEHNR and FQNEAQ (reference sequence).